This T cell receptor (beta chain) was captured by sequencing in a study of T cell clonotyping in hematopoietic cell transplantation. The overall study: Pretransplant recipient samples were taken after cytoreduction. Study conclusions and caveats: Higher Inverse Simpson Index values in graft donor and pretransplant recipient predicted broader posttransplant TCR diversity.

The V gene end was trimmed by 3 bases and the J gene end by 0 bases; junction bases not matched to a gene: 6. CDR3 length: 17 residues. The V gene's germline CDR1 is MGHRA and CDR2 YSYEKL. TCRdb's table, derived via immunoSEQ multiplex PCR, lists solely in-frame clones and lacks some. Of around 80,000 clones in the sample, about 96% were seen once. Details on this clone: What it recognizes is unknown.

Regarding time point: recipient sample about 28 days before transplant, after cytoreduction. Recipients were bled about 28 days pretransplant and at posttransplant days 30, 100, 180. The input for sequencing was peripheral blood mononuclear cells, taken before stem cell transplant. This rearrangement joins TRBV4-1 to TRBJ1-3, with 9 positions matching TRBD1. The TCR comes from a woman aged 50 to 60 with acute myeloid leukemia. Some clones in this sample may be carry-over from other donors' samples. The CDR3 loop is CASSQGQGYFSGNTIYF. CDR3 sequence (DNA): TGCGCCAGCAGCCAGGGACAGGGTTATTTCTCTGGAAACACCATATATTTT.